These 5 T cell receptor beta chains share one sample of origin, sequenced in a study of shared clonotypes between healthy human individuals. Only in-frame clones appear in the TCRdb table, and some are missing; sequencing was by immunoSEQ multiplex PCR. The sample has 95,000 to 120,000 clones, under 70% seen once. Sequencing was done on a sample of memory CD8+ T cells sorted from blood. Subset defined: CD45RO+ cells pooled with CCR7-negative TemRA cells. The receptors here all came from a young woman in good health.

This chain connects TRBV10-3 to TRBJ1-2; no definite D call. Germline CDR1 reads ENHRY; CDR2 reads SYGVKD. The V gene lost 4 bases and the J gene lost 8 bases, with 8 bases spanning the gap. CDR3 size: 11 residues. The CDR3 DNA is TGTGCCATCAGTGCACAGTGGGGCTACACCTTC. Its translation is CAISAQWGYTF.

V is TRBV7-9 and J is TRBJ2-5, with TRBD2 matching 8 bases. CDR3 length: 15 amino acids. Unmatched junction bases numbered 10, after V lost 5 bases and J lost 5 bases. Germline V gene data show CDR1 as SEHNR and CDR2 as FQNEAQ (reference sequence). DNA for the CDR3: TGTGCCAGCAGCCCTACGACTAGCGCTACGGAGACCCAGTACTTC. Translated, it gives CASSPTTSATETQYF.

This clone was observed many times. The chain couples TRBV4-1 to TRBJ1-5; 8 nucleotides agree with TRBD1. Germline CDR1 reads MGHRA; CDR2 reads YSYEKL. J gave up 0 bases and V 3 bases, and 4 bases lay outside the gene matches. This CDR3 has 16 amino acids. The CDR3 sequence: CASSQAGTGSNQPQHF. CDR3 nucleotides: TGCGCCAGCAGCCAGGCAGGGACAGGTAGCAATCAGCCCCAGCATTTT.

Only a few counts were recorded for this clone. This rearrangement joins TRBV10-3 to TRBJ2-7; D not certain. This CDR3 comprises 12 residues. Trimming pared 3 bases from V and 3 bases from J, leaving 6 bases between. CDR1 is ENHRY and CDR2 is SYGVKD in the germline V gene. The CDR3 here is CAISELSYEQYF. The CDR3 region has the DNA TGTGCCATCAGTGAATTGAGCTACGAGCAGTACTTC.

The chain links TRBV7-9 to TRBJ2-6; 14 nucleotides align to TRBD2. The ends lost 5 bases at V and 3 bases at J; junction bases unmatched: 9. The germline V gene has CDR1 SEHNR and CDR2 FQNEAQ (reference sequence). The CDR3 is made up of 19 amino acids. CDR3 in DNA: TGTGCCAGCAGCCCCACCGGGACTAGCGGGGGTTATGGGGCCAACGTCCTGACTTTC. This gives the protein CASSPTGTSGGYGANVLTF.